Below are 27 T cell receptor beta chains sequenced from a single sample in a study of shared clonotypes between healthy human individuals. The table came from immunoSEQ multiplex PCR; TCRdb's copy has only in-frame clones and leaves some out. The sample contains about 1.5 million clones, 95% to 99% of which appear only once. Input material: naive CD4+ T cells sorted from blood. The subset was: CD45RA+ positively selected. The receptors shown here come from a man aged 25 to 40 in good health.

As concerns this clone: Other DNA sequences in this specimen translate into the identical CDR3. The rearrangement joins TRBV19 to TRBJ2-1; D gene unclear. The germline V and J ends were trimmed by 3 bases and 5 bases, with 2 bases remaining between them. The germline V gene encodes CDR1 LNHDA and CDR2 SQIVND (reference sequence). The CDR3 runs to 11 residues. The CDR3 bases are TGTGCCAGTAGTATTGACAATGAGCAGTTCTTC. This codes for CASSIDNEQFF.

The genes are TRBV2 and TRBJ2-1; D is unclear. The germline V gene has CDR1 SNHLY and CDR2 FYNNEI. V lost 4 bases and J lost 5, with 12 bases in between. The CDR3 covers 14 residues. The CDR3, as DNA: TGTGCCAGCAGTGGACTTCGGGCGGACAATGAGCAGTTCTTC. Translating gives CASSGLRADNEQFF. Full variable domain (missing parts from reference TRBV2 and TRBJ2-1): EPEVTQTPSHQVTQMGQEVILRCVPISNHLYFYWYRQILGQKVEFLVSFYNNEISEKSEIFDDQFSVERPDGSNFTLKIRSTKLEDSAMYFCASSGLRADNEQFFGPGTRLTVL.

The V and J genes are TRBV27 and TRBJ2-7; 11 bases agree with TRBD1. V lost 4 bases and J lost 6; bases outside the gene matches: 2. This CDR3 has 13 residues. CDR1 and CDR2 (germline): MNHEY, SMNVEV (reference sequence). CDR3 nucleotide sequence: TGTGCCAGCAGTTCGGGACAGGGGGTCGAGCAGTACTTC. It specifies CASSSGQGVEQYF.

A remark on this clone: This specimen includes other DNA sequences encoding the same CDR3. The chain is built from TRBV20-1 and TRBJ1-2; D uncertain. The V end was cut by 3 bases, the J end by 7 bases, with 9 bases between. Germline V gives CDR1 DFQATT, CDR2 SNEGSKA (reference sequence). The CDR3 runs 11 residues. The CDR3 region is CSARGLGGYTF. The CDR3 DNA reads as TGCAGTGCTAGGGGCCTGGGTGGCTACACCTTC.

The genes are TRBV7-3 and TRBJ1-1; tentative D call: TRBD1 (5 bases). The germline CDR1 and CDR2 sequences are SGHTA and FQGTGA. Trimming took off 0 bases at V and 1 base at J, with 6 bases between the two ends. This CDR3 is 14 amino acids long. CDR3 in amino acids: CASSLTTANTEAFF. The CDR3, as DNA: TGTGCCAGCAGCTTAACGACAGCGAACACTGAAGCTTTCTTT.

The J gene is TRBJ1-5, the V gene TRBV29-1; D is unclear. Trimming shortened V by 4 bases and J by 5 bases, and 6 bases separated the two germline ends. Germline CDR1 and CDR2: SQVTM and ANQGSEA. CDR3 length: 11 residues. CDR3 DNA: TGCAGCGTTGGTAACGATCAGCCCCAGCATTTT. It codes for CSVGNDQPQHF.

This clone is a singleton in its sample. The same CDR3 also results from other DNA sequences found in this sample. The chain combines TRBV25-1 with TRBJ2-1; TRBD1 matches 8 bases. The V gene's germline CDR1 is MGHDK and CDR2 SYGVNS. This CDR3 spans 15 amino acids. Trimming cost V 3 bases and J 1 base; bases outside gene matches: 2. CDR3 in DNA: TGTGCCAGCAGTGATACAGGGGGGTCCTACAATGAGCAGTTCTTC. Translating gives CASSDTGGSYNEQFF.

The rearrangement joins TRBV18 to TRBJ2-1, with 14 bases matching TRBD2. Trimming took 5 bases from V and 0 from J; bases not matched to a gene: 9. The germline V gene has CDR1 KGHSH and CDR2 LQKENI. CDR3 length equals 19 residues. CDR3 bases: TGTGCCAGCTCAAAGACTAGCGGGAGGGTCCCCAGCTCCTACAATGAGCAGTTCTTC. Its protein product is CASSKTSGRVPSSYNEQFF.

This sequence joins TRBV7-2 and TRBJ2-7, with TRBD2 matching 10 bases. The CDR3 has 15 amino acids. The germline V gene encodes CDR1 SGHTA and CDR2 FQGNSA. The V and J ends lost 5 bases and 4 bases, in that order; junction bases with no gene match: 8. The CDR3 bases are TGTGCCAGCAGCCCCGGGACTAGCGTACGGTACGAGCAGTACTTC. Translation gives CASSPGTSVRYEQYF.

The chain carries TRBV6-1 and TRBJ1-1, with a weak D call TRBD1 (6 bases). The germline gives CDR1 MNHNS, CDR2 SASEGT. Trimming removed 1 base at V and 8 bases at J, with 29 bases between. The CDR3 sequence is 19 residues long. The CDR3 region is CASSEGITVFGQSLMEAFF. CDR3 DNA sequence: TGTGCCAGCAGTGAAGGGATAACGGTTTTTGGACAGTCCTTGATGGAAGCTTTCTTT.

The chain combines TRBV29-1 with TRBJ2-1; 11 bases fit TRBD2. Germline values: CDR1 SQVTM, CDR2 ANQGSEA. The V and J ends lost 1 base and 6 bases, in that order; junction bases with no gene match: 14. This CDR3 has 18 residues. The CDR3 DNA reads TGCAGCGTTGAAGCCTCCTCGACTAGCGGGAAGTGGGGCAATGAGCAGTTCTTC. Translating it yields CSVEASSTSGKWGNEQFF.

This chain links TRBV18 with TRBJ2-7; 7 bases are a match to TRBD1. The CDR3 is 15 amino acids. After removal of 4 bases from V and 2 bases from J, the junction contained 8 bases not matched to a gene. Germline CDR1 KGHSH, CDR2 LQKENI. CDR3 bases: TGTGCCAGCTCACAACTGGGACAGAAAACCTACGAGCAGTACTTC. It encodes CASSQLGQKTYEQYF.

J is TRBJ1-1 and V is TRBV29-1, with a weak D call TRBD1 (6 bases). V lost 4 bases, J lost 0 bases, and 9 bases lay in between. Germline-derived CDR1 and CDR2 are SQVTM and ANQGSEA. CDR3 length equals 13 residues. The CDR3 loop reads CSVGQVLNTEAFF. The CDR3 coding sequence is TGCAGCGTTGGACAGGTCCTGAACACTGAAGCTTTCTTT. The entire variable domain, with the rest obtained from reference TRBV29-1 and TRBJ1-1, is as follows: SAVISQKPSRDICQRGTSLTIQCQVDSQVTMMFWYRQQPGQSLTLIATANQGSEATYESGFVIDKFPISRPNLTFSTLTVSNMSPEDSSIYLCSVGQVLNTEAFFGQGTRLTVV.

The J gene is TRBJ1-1, the V gene TRBV29-1; TRBD1 might be the D (6 bases). V shed 6 bases and J shed 1 base, with 18 bases lying between them. The CDR3 is 15 amino acids. CDR1 is SQVTM, CDR2 ANQGSEA, per germline. The CDR3, as DNA: TGCAGCGTCATCGGGGGGCAGAGTCGGAACACTGAAGCTTTCTTT. Encoded protein: CSVIGGQSRNTEAFF.

The J gene is TRBJ2-7, the V gene TRBV7-9; 8 bases are a match to TRBD2. From germline, CDR1 is SEHNR and CDR2 FQNEAQ (reference sequence). The V and J ends lost 3 bases and 7 bases, in that order; junction bases with no gene match: 14. The CDR3 runs 16 residues. CDR3 loop: CASSFIRAREAHEQYF. In DNA form, the CDR3 reads TGTGCCAGCAGCTTCATACGGGCGCGGGAGGCTCATGAGCAGTACTTC.

V gene TRBV5-5 combines with J gene TRBJ1-2; D gene unclear. CDR3 size: 13 residues. The V and J ends lost 2 bases and 2 bases respectively, with 7 bases between them. Germline CDR1 and CDR2: SGHKS and YYEKEE (reference sequence). CDR3 in amino acids: CASSFIQNYGYTF. For the CDR3, the DNA is TGTGCCAGCAGCTTTATCCAGAACTATGGCTACACCTTC.

This chain uses TRBV9 with TRBJ2-5; TRBD2 matches at 7 bases. The germline V gene encodes CDR1 SGDLS and CDR2 YYNGEE. V was pared by 0 bases and J by 5 bases, with 7 bases of the junction left unmatched. The CDR3 spans 15 residues. CDR3 sequence reads: CASSVEPSGGETQYF. The CDR3 bases are TGTGCCAGCAGCGTAGAACCTTCCGGGGGGGAGACCCAGTACTTC.

As regards this clone: The same CDR3 is also encoded by other DNA sequences in this sample. As DNA, the CDR3 is TGTGCCATCAGTGAGTCAGGCAGCTCTGGAAACACCATATATTTT. This translates into CAISESGSSGNTIYF. The J gene is TRBJ1-3, the V gene TRBV10-3; unclear D gene. The CDR3 length is 15 residues. Trimming cost V 0 bases and J 0 bases, with 6 bases left between them. Germline values: CDR1 ENHRY, CDR2 SYGVKD.

This chain joins TRBV5-6 and TRBJ2-1; 11 bases map to TRBD2. Trimming at V came to 6 bases and at J to 15 bases, leaving 14 bases not matched to a gene. The CDR3 length is 14 residues. The germline gives CDR1 SGHDT, CDR2 YYEEEE. CDR3 nucleotides: TGTGCCAGCACCTCGGGACTAGCGGTTAACCCGGGGTTCTTC. Its protein product is CASTSGLAVNPGFF. The whole variable domain, filled in from reference TRBV5-6 and TRBJ2-1, reads DAGVTQSPTHLIKTRGQQVTLRCSPKSGHDTVSWYQQALGQGPQFIFQYYEEEERQRGNFPDRFSGHQFPNYSSELNVNALLLGDSALYLCASTSGLAVNPGFFGPGTRLTVL.

This sequence joins TRBV7-9 and TRBJ2-5, with D tentatively TRBD2 (6 bases). The germline V gene has CDR1 SEHNR and CDR2 FQNEAQ (reference sequence). The CDR3 is 15 amino acids. Between the trimmed V and J ends, which lost 4 bases and 2 bases, there was a span of 14 bases. The CDR3 DNA follows: TGTGCCAGCAGCTCCCGTTGGGCGGGACAAGAGACCCAGTACTTC. It is translated as CASSSRWAGQETQYF.

With regard to this clone: This sample also contains other DNA sequences that code for the same CDR3. The chain combines TRBV5-1 with TRBJ1-1; TRBD1 aligns across 7 bases. This CDR3 has 14 amino acids. V was clipped by 2 bases and J by 3 bases; unmatched bases: 4. CDR1 and CDR2 (germline): SGHRS, YFSETQ. The CDR3 DNA reads TGCGCCAGCAGCTTCTCTCAGGGGGACACTGAAGCTTTCTTT. This translates into CASSFSQGDTEAFF.

This chain joins TRBV5-1 and TRBJ2-1; no clear D gene. Germline assignment: CDR1 SGHRS and CDR2 YFSETQ. This CDR3 contains 14 residues. Trimming left V 4 bases short and J 0 bases short, with 8 bases between. CDR3 loop: CASSSLTSYNEQFF. As DNA, the CDR3 is TGCGCCAGCAGCAGCCTAACCTCCTACAATGAGCAGTTCTTC.

The chain couples TRBV10-3 to TRBJ2-7; 9 bases match TRBD2. Germline V CDR1 and CDR2: ENHRY, SYGVKD. This CDR3 region has 15 residues. V lost 6 bases, J lost 2 bases, and 8 bases stayed unmatched. The CDR3 region has the DNA TGTGCCATCAGCAGACTAGCGGCGCGCCCCTACGAGCAGTACTTC. This gives the protein CAISRLAARPYEQYF.

The V call is TRBV10-3, the J call TRBJ2-5; D might be TRBD1 or TRBD2, each matching 5 bases. This CDR3 comprises 15 residues. The V end was cut by 0 bases, the J end by 5 bases, with 13 bases between. Germline assignment: CDR1 ENHRY and CDR2 SYGVKD. CDR3: CAISESREPGETQYF. Here the CDR3 DNA reads TGTGCCATCAGTGAGTCCAGGGAGCCCGGGGAGACCCAGTACTTC.

The chain couples TRBV5-6 to TRBJ2-5, with unresolved D. The CDR3 is made up of 13 amino acids. Deletions cut 2 bases from V and 3 bases from J, with 8 bases between. Per the germline V gene, CDR1 is SGHDT and CDR2 is YYEEEE. In nucleotides, the CDR3 is TGTGCCAGCAGCTTCGGAACAGAAGAGACCCAGTACTTC. Translating it yields CASSFGTEETQYF.

J is TRBJ2-2 and V is TRBV2, with D uncertain. CDR1 and CDR2 (germline): SNHLY, FYNNEI. This CDR3 has 15 amino acids. V shed 2 bases and J shed 1 base, with 8 bases lying between them. CDR3 bases: TGTGCCAGCAGTGAACGACCCGAGAACACCGGGGAGCTGTTTTTT. Protein product: CASSERPENTGELFF.

The gene calls are TRBV29-1 and TRBJ2-1; D gene uncertain. V was clipped by 3 bases and J by 9 bases, with 9 bases between them. CDR3 length equals 11 residues. Germline lookup yields CDR1 SQVTM and CDR2 ANQGSEA. CDR3 region: CSVDPATEQFF. CDR3 nucleotide sequence: TGCAGCGTTGATCCAGCGACTGAGCAGTTCTTC.